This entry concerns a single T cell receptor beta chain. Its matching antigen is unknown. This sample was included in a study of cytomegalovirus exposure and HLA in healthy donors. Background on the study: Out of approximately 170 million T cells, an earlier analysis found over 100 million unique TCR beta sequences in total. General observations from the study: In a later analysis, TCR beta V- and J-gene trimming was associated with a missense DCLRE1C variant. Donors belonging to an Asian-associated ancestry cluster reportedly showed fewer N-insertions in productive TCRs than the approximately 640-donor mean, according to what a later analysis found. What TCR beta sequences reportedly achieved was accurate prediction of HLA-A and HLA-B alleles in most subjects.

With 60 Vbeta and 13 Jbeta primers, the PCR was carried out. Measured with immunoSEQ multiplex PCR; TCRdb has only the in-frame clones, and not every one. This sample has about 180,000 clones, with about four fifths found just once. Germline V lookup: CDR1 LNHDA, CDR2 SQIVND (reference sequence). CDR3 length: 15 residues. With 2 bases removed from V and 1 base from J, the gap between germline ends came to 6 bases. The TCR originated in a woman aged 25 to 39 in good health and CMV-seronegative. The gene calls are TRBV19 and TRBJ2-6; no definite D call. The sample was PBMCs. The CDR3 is CASSIKQSGANVLTF. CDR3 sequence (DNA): TGTGCCAGTAGTATAAAACAGTCTGGGGCCAACGTCCTGACTTTC.